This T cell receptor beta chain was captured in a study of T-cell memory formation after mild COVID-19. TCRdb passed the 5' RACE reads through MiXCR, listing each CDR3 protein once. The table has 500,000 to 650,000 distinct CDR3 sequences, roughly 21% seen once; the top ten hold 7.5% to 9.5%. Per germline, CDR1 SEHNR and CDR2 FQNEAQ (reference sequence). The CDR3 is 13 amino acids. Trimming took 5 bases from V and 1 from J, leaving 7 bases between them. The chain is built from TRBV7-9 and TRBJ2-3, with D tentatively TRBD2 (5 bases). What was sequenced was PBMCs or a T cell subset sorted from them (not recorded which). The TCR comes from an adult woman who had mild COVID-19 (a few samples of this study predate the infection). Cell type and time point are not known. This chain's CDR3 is CASSDGGTDTQYF. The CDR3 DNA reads TGTGCCAGCAGCGACGGGGGCACAGATACGCAGTATTTT.